This entry lists 5 T cell receptor beta chains sequenced from one sample in a study of T cells in Graves' hyperthyroidism and ophthalmopathy. The investigators amplified TCR beta CDR3 regions from RNA transcripts. When the TCR CDR3 underwent first-round RT-PCR, the HTBI primer set was used. TCRdb fed the multiplex PCR reads into MiXCR, producing one record per CDR3 protein. Of under 450,000 distinct CDR3 sequences listed, around 14% are singletons. Sequencing used blood. These receptors were obtained from a woman aged 18-29 years with Graves' hyperthyroidism.

This clonotype was seen ten or more times. The chain employs TRBV28 and TRBJ1-2; perhaps TRBD1 as D (5 bases). Germline V CDR1 and CDR2: MDHEN, SYDVKM. This CDR3 region has 14 residues. V was shortened by 5 bases and J by 7 bases, with 17 bases between the two germline ends. Here the CDR3 reads CASSPPLGAPGYTF. The DNA of the CDR3 is TGTGCCAGCAGTCCTCCGTTAGGGGCGCCTGGCTACACCTTC.

This clonotype was detected once. One base away lies a much larger clone, so this may be a sequencing read error. V is TRBV2 and J is TRBJ1-2; the D is unclear. With 0 bases removed from V and 5 bases from J, the gap between germline ends came to 10 bases. Per the germline V gene, CDR1 is SNHLY and CDR2 is FYNNEI. This CDR3 has 14 amino acids. CDR3 region: CASSEALGAYGYTF. DNA for the CDR3: TGTGCCAGCAGTGAAGCTCTAGGCGCTTATGGCTACACCTTC.

This chain links TRBV5-1 with TRBJ2-2; tentatively, D is TRBD2 (6 bases). Germline V gene lookup returns CDR1 SGHRS and CDR2 YFSETQ. CDR3 length equals 14 residues. With 5 bases removed from V and 6 bases from J, the gap between germline ends came to 14 bases. The CDR3 nucleotides read TGCGCCAGCAGTCCCCAGCGGGCTTCCGGGGAGCTGTTTTTT. It is translated as CASSPQRASGELFF.

This clonotype was seen repeatedly, ten times or more. The V and J genes are TRBV12-3 or TRBV12-4 and TRBJ1-5; TRBD1 aligns across 9 bases. The CDR3 spans 15 residues. V lost 9 bases and J lost 4; bases outside the gene matches: 10. As DNA, the CDR3 is TGTGCCAGAATGACCCGGGACAGGGTGAATCAGCCCCAGCATTTT. Translation: CARMTRDRVNQPQHF.

The chain couples TRBV13 to TRBJ2-6; no clear D gene. Germline V gene data show CDR1 as PRHDT and CDR2 as FYEKMQ (reference sequence). V dropped 1 base and J dropped 0 bases, with 19 bases sitting between them. The CDR3 spans 20 residues. DNA of the CDR3: TGTGCCAGCAGCTTAGTCTTGTTTCGTCGGAGAAACTCTGGGGCCAACGTCCTGACTTTC. It yields the protein CASSLVLFRRRNSGANVLTF.